This T cell receptor (beta chain) was recorded in a study of shared clonotypes between healthy human individuals. The protocol was immunoSEQ multiplex PCR, while the TCRdb copy is restricted to in-frame clones and leaves out a portion. The sample records under 1,900,000 clones, approximately 98.5% being singletons. This clone was observed once. The sequence came from a man aged 30 to 39 in good health. Sequenced sample: naive CD4+ T cells sorted from blood. The subset denotes: CD45RA+ positively selected.

The CDR3 DNA reads TGTGCCAGCAGCTTAAGGACTAGCGATGACCTCTACGAGCAGTACTTC. This sequence encodes CASSLRTSDDLYEQYF. V is TRBV7-8 and J is TRBJ2-7, with TRBD2 identical over 9 bases. The germline V gene encodes CDR1 SGHVS and CDR2 FQNEAQ. This CDR3 is built from 16 residues. Trimming at V came to 2 bases and at J to 3 bases, leaving 8 bases not matched to a gene.